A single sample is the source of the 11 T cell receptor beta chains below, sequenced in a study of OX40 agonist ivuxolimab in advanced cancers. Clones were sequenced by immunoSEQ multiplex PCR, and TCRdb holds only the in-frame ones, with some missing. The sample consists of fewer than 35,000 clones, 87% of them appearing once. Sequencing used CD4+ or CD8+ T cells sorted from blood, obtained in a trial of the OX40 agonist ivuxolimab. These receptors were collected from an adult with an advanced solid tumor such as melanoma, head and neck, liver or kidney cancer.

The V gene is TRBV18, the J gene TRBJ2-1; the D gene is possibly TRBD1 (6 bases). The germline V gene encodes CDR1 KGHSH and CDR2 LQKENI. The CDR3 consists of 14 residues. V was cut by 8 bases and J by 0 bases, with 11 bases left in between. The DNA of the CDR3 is TGTGCCAGCAGTTCGGACAGCTCCTACAATGAGCAGTTCTTC. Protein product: CASSSDSSYNEQFF.

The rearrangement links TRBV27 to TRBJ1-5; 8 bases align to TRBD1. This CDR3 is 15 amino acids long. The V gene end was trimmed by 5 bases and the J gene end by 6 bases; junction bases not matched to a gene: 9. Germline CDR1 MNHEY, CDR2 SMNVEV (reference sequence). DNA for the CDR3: TGTGCCAGCAGTGTCGGACAGGGCTGGAGTCAGCCCCAGCATTTT. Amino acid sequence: CASSVGQGWSQPQHF.

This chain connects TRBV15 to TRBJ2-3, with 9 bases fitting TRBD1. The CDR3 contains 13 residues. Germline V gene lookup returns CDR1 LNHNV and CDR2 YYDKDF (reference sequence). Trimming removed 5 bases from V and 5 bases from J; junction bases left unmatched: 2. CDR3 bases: TGTGCCACCAGCGGACAGGGGCAAGATACGCAGTATTTT. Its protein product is CATSGQGQDTQYF.

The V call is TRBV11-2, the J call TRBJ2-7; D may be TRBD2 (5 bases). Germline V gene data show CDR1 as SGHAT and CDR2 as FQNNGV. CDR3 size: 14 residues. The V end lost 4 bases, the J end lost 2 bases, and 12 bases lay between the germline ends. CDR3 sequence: CASSSEVAAYEQYF. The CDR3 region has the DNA TGTGCCAGCAGCTCGGAGGTCGCGGCCTACGAGCAGTACTTC.

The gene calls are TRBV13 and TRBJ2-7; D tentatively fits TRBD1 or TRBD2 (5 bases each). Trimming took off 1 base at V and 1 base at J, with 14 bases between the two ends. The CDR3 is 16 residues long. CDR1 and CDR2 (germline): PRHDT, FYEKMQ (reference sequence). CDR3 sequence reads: CASSLVLGRTSYEQYF. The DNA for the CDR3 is TGTGCCAGCAGCTTAGTCCTGGGACGGACATCCTACGAGCAGTACTTC.

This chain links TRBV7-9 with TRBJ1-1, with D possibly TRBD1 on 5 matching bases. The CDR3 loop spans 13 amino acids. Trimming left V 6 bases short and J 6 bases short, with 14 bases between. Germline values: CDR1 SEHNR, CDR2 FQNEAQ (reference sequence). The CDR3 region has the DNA TGTGCCAGCAGTCGGGGCTCGGGACCTGAAGCTTTCTTT. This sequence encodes CASSRGSGPEAFF.

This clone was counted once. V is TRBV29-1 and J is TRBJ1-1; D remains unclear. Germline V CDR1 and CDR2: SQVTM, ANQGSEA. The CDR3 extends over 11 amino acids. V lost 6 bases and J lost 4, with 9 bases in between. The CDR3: CSVMDGTEAFF. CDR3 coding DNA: TGCAGCGTGATGGACGGCACTGAAGCTTTCTTT.

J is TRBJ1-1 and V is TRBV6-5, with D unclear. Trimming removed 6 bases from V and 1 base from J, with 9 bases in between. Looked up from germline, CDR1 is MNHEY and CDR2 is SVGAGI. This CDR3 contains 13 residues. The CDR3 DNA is TGTGCCAGCAGCTGGAGGTCGAACACTGAAGCTTTCTTT. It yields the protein CASSWRSNTEAFF.

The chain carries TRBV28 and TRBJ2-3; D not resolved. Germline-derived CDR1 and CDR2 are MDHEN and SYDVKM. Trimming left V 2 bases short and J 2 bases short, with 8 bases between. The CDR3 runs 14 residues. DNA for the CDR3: TGTGCCAGCAGTTTACCCGGTTTCACAGATACGCAGTATTTT. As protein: CASSLPGFTDTQYF. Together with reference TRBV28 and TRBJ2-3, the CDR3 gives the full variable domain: DVKVTQSSRYLVKRTGEKVFLECVQDMDHENMFWYRQDPGLGLRLIYFSYDVKMKEKGDIPEGYSVSREKKERFSLILESASTNQTSMYLCASSLPGFTDTQYFGPGTRLTVL.

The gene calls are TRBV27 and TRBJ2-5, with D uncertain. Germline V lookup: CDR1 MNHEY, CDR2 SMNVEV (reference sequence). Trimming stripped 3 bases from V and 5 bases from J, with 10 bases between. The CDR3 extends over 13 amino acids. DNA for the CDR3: TGTGCCAGCAGTTTGTCGCCTCTGGAGACCCAGTACTTC. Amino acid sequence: CASSLSPLETQYF.

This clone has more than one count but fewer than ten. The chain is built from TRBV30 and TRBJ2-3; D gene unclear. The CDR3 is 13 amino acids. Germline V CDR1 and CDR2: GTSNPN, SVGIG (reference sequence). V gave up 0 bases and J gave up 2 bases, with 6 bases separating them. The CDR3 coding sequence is TGTGCCTGGAGTGTATTGACCACAGATACGCAGTATTTT. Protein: CAWSVLTTDTQYF.